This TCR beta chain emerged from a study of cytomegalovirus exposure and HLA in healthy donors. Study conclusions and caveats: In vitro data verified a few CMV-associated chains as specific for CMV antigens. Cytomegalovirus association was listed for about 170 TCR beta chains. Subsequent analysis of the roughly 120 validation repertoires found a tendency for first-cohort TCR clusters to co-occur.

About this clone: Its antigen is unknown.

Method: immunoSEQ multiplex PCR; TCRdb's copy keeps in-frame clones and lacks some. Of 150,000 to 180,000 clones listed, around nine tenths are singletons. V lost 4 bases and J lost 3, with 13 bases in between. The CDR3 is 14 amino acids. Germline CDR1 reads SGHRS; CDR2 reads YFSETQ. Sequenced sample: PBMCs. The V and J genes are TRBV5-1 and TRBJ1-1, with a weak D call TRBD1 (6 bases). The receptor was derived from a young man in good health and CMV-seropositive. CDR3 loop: CASSRGGRDTEAFF. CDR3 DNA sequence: TGCGCCAGCAGCCGCGGGGGCCGCGACACTGAAGCTTTCTTT.